This note documents a single T cell receptor beta chain sequence. The sample is drawn from a study of shared clonotypes between healthy human individuals. Naivety among CD8 cells was defined by CD45RO negativity and positive CCR7 selection, thereby excluding terminally differentiated effector memory CD45RA+ cells. TCRdb's copy holds only in-frame clones and misses some; the assay was immunoSEQ multiplex PCR. Altogether about 750,000 clones are present, 85% to 95% being singletons, with the ten largest covering less than 25%. Sequencing was carried out using naive CD8+ T cells sorted from blood. This sequence was found in a man aged 25-45 years in good health.

The CDR3 sequence is CASSPQTGINQPQHF. CDR3 sequence (DNA): TGTGCCAGCAGTCCGCAGACAGGGATAAATCAGCCCCAGCATTTT. The J gene is TRBJ1-5, the V gene TRBV28, with 7 bases lining up with TRBD1. CDR3 length equals 15 residues. Trimming removed 5 bases from V and 4 bases from J; junction bases left unmatched: 8. The germline V gene encodes CDR1 MDHEN and CDR2 SYDVKM.